Detailed here is one T cell receptor (beta chain). The sample belongs to a study of spatial heterogeneity in lung cancer. Described time point: sample taken at primary tumor resection. TCRdb re-derived calls from the 5' RACE reads in MiXCR, one entry per CDR3 protein. The data contain some 23,000 distinct CDR3 sequences, over 6% of them seen just once; the ten biggest clones take up around an eighth. The TCR originated in a male donor with early-stage non-small cell lung cancer. This material consisted of PBMCs, taken at surgery.

CDR3 region: CASSEGTAGNTIYF. CDR3 bases: TGCGCCAGCAGCGAGGGGACGGCTGGAAACACCATATATTTT. The chain links TRBV5-1 to TRBJ1-3; a possible D gene is TRBD1 (5 bases). The V end was cut by 4 bases, the J end by 2 bases, with 10 bases between. Germline V gene lookup returns CDR1 SGHRS and CDR2 YFSETQ. The length of the CDR3 is 14 residues.